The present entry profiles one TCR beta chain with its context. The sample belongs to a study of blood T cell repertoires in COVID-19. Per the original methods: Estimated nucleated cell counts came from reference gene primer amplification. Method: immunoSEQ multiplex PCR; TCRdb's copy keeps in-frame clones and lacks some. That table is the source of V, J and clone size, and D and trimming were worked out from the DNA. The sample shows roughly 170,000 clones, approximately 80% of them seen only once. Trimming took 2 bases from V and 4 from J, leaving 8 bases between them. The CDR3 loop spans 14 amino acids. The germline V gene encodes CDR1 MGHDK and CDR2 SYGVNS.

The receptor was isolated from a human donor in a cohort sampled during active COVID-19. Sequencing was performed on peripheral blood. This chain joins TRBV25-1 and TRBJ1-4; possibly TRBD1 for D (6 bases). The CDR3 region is CASSEDRSNEKLFF. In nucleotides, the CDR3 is TGTGCCAGCAGTGAAGACAGGAGTAATGAAAAACTGTTTTTT.